The 28 T cell receptor beta chains below all came from one sample that was sequenced in a study of T cell responses to AZD1222 COVID-19 vaccine. TCRdb's table, derived via immunoSEQ multiplex PCR, lists solely in-frame clones and lacks some. The repertoire has 80,000 to 90,000 clones, approximately 90% of them found once; the top ten carry around 5.2%. Sequenced here: peripheral blood, sampled on day 0 of MenACWY control vaccination. The receptors come from an adult in good health.

This chain joins TRBV2 and TRBJ1-2; no clear D. Germline V gene data show CDR1 as SNHLY and CDR2 as FYNNEI. The CDR3 loop spans 19 amino acids. Deletions cut 4 bases from V and 6 bases from J, with 30 bases between. CDR3 sequence (DNA): TGTGCCAGCAGTGGAGCGGGTTACGCGGCCTCCAAGTCAGGTCATGGCTACACCTTC. Translation gives CASSGAGYAASKSGHGYTF.

V usage is TRBV5-1 and J usage is TRBJ2-7; D possibly corresponds to TRBD1 (6 bases). The CDR3 length is 15 residues. With 0 bases removed from V and 6 bases from J, the gap between germline ends came to 16 bases. Germline V gene data show CDR1 as SGHRS and CDR2 as YFSETQ. The CDR3 protein is CASSLGGRSTIEQYF. CDR3 sequence (DNA): TGCGCCAGCAGCTTGGGGGGGCGATCCACAATCGAGCAGTACTTC.

This chain connects TRBV6-5 to TRBJ1-5, with D hard to call. Trimming stripped 2 bases from V and 1 base from J, with 9 bases between. The CDR3 spans 15 residues. Germline V gene sequence: CDR1 MNHEY, CDR2 SVGAGI. The CDR3 here is CASSYQAGSNQPQHF. In DNA, the CDR3 is TGTGCCAGCAGTTACCAGGCTGGGAGCAATCAGCCCCAGCATTTT.

V usage is TRBV7-9 and J usage is TRBJ1-2, with D perhaps matching TRBD1 (5 bases). V lost 5 bases and J 6 bases, leaving 13 bases between the germline ends. The CDR3 length is 13 residues. Germline loops: CDR1 SEHNR, CDR2 FQNEAQ (reference sequence). CDR3 coding DNA: TGTGCCAGCAGCCTCAGGGACTCGGATGGCTACACCTTC. It yields the protein CASSLRDSDGYTF. The full variable domain, in which reference TRBV7-9 and TRBJ1-2 provide the parts outside the CDR3, is DTGVSQNPRHKITKRGQNVTFRCDPISEHNRLYWYRQTLGQGPEFLTYFQNEAQLEKSRLLSDRFSAERPKGSFSTLEIQRTEQGDSAMYLCASSLRDSDGYTFGSGTRLTVV.

Here the CDR3 reads CASSGGGKRAGNTIYF. For the CDR3, the DNA is TGTGCCAGCAGTGGGGGGGGTAAACGGGCTGGAAACACCATATATTTT. V usage is TRBV6-1 and J usage is TRBJ1-3; a weak D match, TRBD1 (5 bases). Deletions cut 4 bases from V and 2 bases from J, with 15 bases between. Germline CDR1 is MNHNS and CDR2 is SASEGT. The CDR3 loop spans 16 amino acids.

V usage is TRBV7-2 and J usage is TRBJ1-4, with D unresolved. The germline V gene has CDR1 SGHTA and CDR2 FQGNSA. The CDR3 length is 15 residues. The V and J ends lost 0 bases and 8 bases respectively, with 13 bases between them. For the CDR3, the DNA is TGTGCCAGCAGCTTAGCGCCCGGGGTCGAGGAAAAACTGTTTTTT. Its translation: CASSLAPGVEEKLFF.

The chain joins TRBV29-1 to TRBJ1-2; 7 bases fit TRBD1. The CDR3 runs 14 residues. With 4 bases clipped from V and 8 bases from J, the junction kept 13 bases outside the gene matches. Looked up from germline, CDR1 is SQVTM and CDR2 is ANQGSEA. CDR3 DNA sequence: TGCAGCGTTGCTCCCCCGGACAGGAGGGGCGGCTACACCTTC. Translated, it gives CSVAPPDRRGGYTF.

The chain employs TRBV6-5 and TRBJ2-3; 7 positions agree with TRBD1. CDR1 and CDR2 from the germline V gene are MNHEY and SVGAGI. The CDR3 extends over 14 amino acids. With V trimmed by 6 bases and J by 4 bases, 7 bases remained unmatched. DNA for the CDR3: TGTGCCAGCAGAACGACAGGGCTTTCAGATACGCAGTATTTT. Encoded protein: CASRTTGLSDTQYF.

The chain joins TRBV11-2 to TRBJ2-2, with D uncertain. The CDR3 spans 13 residues. The V gene's germline CDR1 is SGHAT and CDR2 FQNNGV. The germline V and J ends were trimmed by 1 base and 4 bases, with 4 bases remaining between them. The DNA of the CDR3 is TGTGCCAGCAGCTTAGTCGGCACCGGGGAGCTGTTTTTT. This encodes CASSLVGTGELFF.

The chain recombines TRBV2 with TRBJ1-1, with D unclear. CDR1 and CDR2 from the germline V gene are SNHLY and FYNNEI. CDR3 length: 13 amino acids. Trimming took off 7 bases at V and 2 bases at J, with 11 bases between the two ends. CDR3 sequence reads: CASTEELNTEAFF. Here the CDR3 DNA reads TGTGCCAGCACCGAGGAGCTAAACACTGAAGCTTTCTTT.

The chain combines TRBV18 with TRBJ1-5; maybe TRBD1 (6 bases). The CDR3 is made up of 12 amino acids. Trimming removed 3 bases at V and 11 bases at J, with 11 bases between. CDR1 and CDR2 from the germline V gene are KGHSH and LQKENI. CDR3 nucleotides: TGTGCCAGCTCACCTGGGGGCCGGGCCCAGCATTTT. Encoded protein: CASSPGGRAQHF.

The chain is built from TRBV7-9 and TRBJ2-4; no reliable D call. There are 16 residues in the CDR3. The V and J ends lost 1 base and 6 bases respectively, with 16 bases between them. Germline assignment: CDR1 SEHNR and CDR2 FQNEAQ (reference sequence). Here the CDR3 DNA reads TGTGCCAGCAGCTTAGGCGCAGAACTATTAACAAACATTCAGTACTTC. It yields the protein CASSLGAELLTNIQYF.

The V gene is TRBV19, the J gene TRBJ2-7; TRBD1 is a possible D gene (5 bases). Germline V gives CDR1 LNHDA, CDR2 SQIVND (reference sequence). The CDR3 extends over 13 amino acids. The V end was cut by 6 bases, the J end by 5 bases, with 14 bases between. CDR3 sequence reads: CASRFGRANEQYF. DNA of the CDR3: TGTGCCAGTAGATTCGGCAGGGCTAACGAGCAGTACTTC.

The rearrangement joins TRBV5-4 to TRBJ2-1; 8 bases fit TRBD1. Germline V gene data show CDR1 as SGHNT and CDR2 as YYREEE (reference sequence). The CDR3 contains 13 residues. Trimming at V came to 3 bases and at J to 10 bases, leaving 6 bases not matched to a gene. The DNA for the CDR3 is TGTGCCAGCAGCTCGGGACAGGAAAAAGAGCAGTTCTTC. It is translated as CASSSGQEKEQFF.

The V call is TRBV3-1 (or the pseudogene TRBV3-2), the J call TRBJ2-2, with 8 bases aligning to TRBD2. Losses at the gene ends were 1 base for V and 6 bases for J; bases not matched to a gene: 13. This CDR3 has 18 amino acids. CDR1 is LGHDT, CDR2 YNNKEL, per germline (reference sequence). The CDR3 loop reads CASSQGKLAARGSGELFF. CDR3 DNA sequence: TGTGCCAGCAGCCAAGGGAAACTAGCGGCAAGAGGGTCCGGGGAGCTGTTTTTT.

Worth noting for this clone: At one end, the junction sequence differs from germline, possibly due to a read error. The V call is TRBV15, the J call TRBJ1-3, with D unclear. Germline lookup yields CDR1 LNHNV and CDR2 YYDKDF (reference sequence). CDR3 length: 12 amino acids. DNA for the CDR3: TGTGCCGCCAGGACGGGGGGAAACACCATATATTTT. Translation: CAARTGGNTIYF.

The chain recombines TRBV5-1 with TRBJ2-3; TRBD2 matches at 13 bases. In germline, CDR1 is SGHRS, CDR2 YFSETQ. Trimming cost V 0 bases and J 0 bases; bases outside gene matches: 4. This CDR3 contains 18 residues. The CDR3 DNA reads TGCGCCAGCAGCTTGGAGGGACTAGCGGGGCTTAGCACAGATACGCAGTATTTT. It codes for CASSLEGLAGLSTDTQYF.

The chain links TRBV3-1 (or the pseudogene TRBV3-2) to TRBJ2-7; TRBD1 agrees at 7 bases. J lost 3 bases, V lost 6 bases, and 11 bases had no gene match. Germline V gene data show CDR1 as LGHDT and CDR2 as YNNKEL (reference sequence). The length of the CDR3 is 15 residues. The CDR3 DNA sequence: TGTGCCAGCAGTCGCCAGACAGGGAACAACTACGAGCAGTACTTC. Translating gives CASSRQTGNNYEQYF.

The gene calls are TRBV6-1 and TRBJ2-3; 7 bases match TRBD1. The CDR3 totals 16 residues. The ends lost 0 bases at V and 1 base at J; junction bases unmatched: 4. Per germline, CDR1 MNHNS and CDR2 SASEGT. This CDR3 reads CASSEALGTGTDTQYF. CDR3 in DNA: TGTGCCAGCAGTGAAGCGCTGGGGACAGGCACAGATACGCAGTATTTT.

The CDR3 coding sequence is TGTGCCAGCAGCCGGGTCGGGGACAGCTACAATGAGCAGTTCTTC. As protein: CASSRVGDSYNEQFF. The chain couples TRBV5-5 to TRBJ2-1, with 7 bases matching TRBD1. Germline values: CDR1 SGHKS, CDR2 YYEKEE (reference sequence). Trimming took 4 bases from V and 3 from J; bases not matched to a gene: 7. The CDR3 has 15 residues.

The chain links TRBV6-6 to TRBJ1-4, with 9 bases identical to TRBD1. The J segment lost 3 bases and the V segment lost 6 bases, leaving 2 bases of the junction unmatched. The germline V gene encodes CDR1 MNHNY and CDR2 SVGAGI (reference sequence). This CDR3 is built from 14 residues. CDR3 sequence reads: CASRRTGANEKLFF. Here the CDR3 DNA reads TGTGCCAGCAGGAGGACAGGGGCTAATGAAAAACTGTTTTTT.

The chain carries TRBV18 and TRBJ1-2; 8 bases line up with TRBD1. Germline V gene lookup returns CDR1 KGHSH and CDR2 LQKENI. V shed 3 bases and J 4 bases; nucleotides not matched to a gene: 10. The CDR3 totals 16 residues. The CDR3 nucleotides read TGTGCCAGCTCACCCCTTAACGACAGGGGCGTCTATGGCTACACCTTC. This translates into CASSPLNDRGVYGYTF. The variable domain in full, with the rest retrieved from reference TRBV18 and TRBJ1-2, is NAGVMQNPRHLVRRRGQEARLRCSPMKGHSHVYWYRQLPEEGLKFMVYLQKENIIDESGMPKERFSAEFPKEGPSILRIQQVVRGDSAAYFCASSPLNDRGVYGYTFGSGTRLTVV.

V usage is TRBV10-1 and J usage is TRBJ2-1, with 14 bases that match TRBD2. Trimming took 2 bases from V and 12 from J; bases not matched to a gene: 9. CDR3 size: 16 residues. Germline V gene data show CDR1 as WNHNN and CDR2 as SYGVQD (reference sequence). CDR3 region: CASSEQPSTSGRAQFF. DNA for the CDR3: TGCGCCAGCAGTGAGCAGCCCTCGACTAGCGGGAGGGCGCAGTTCTTC.

V usage is TRBV28 and J usage is TRBJ2-7; TRBD1 aligns across 8 bases. V shed 5 bases and J 1 base; nucleotides not matched to a gene: 13. The germline V gene encodes CDR1 MDHEN and CDR2 SYDVKM. CDR3 length equals 17 residues. The DNA for the CDR3 is TGTGCCAGCAGTACTATCCGGGCAGGGGGCGTTTCCTACGAGCAGTACTTC. As protein: CASSTIRAGGVSYEQYF.

This chain joins TRBV10-3 and TRBJ2-2; maybe TRBD1 (6 bases). Per the germline V gene, CDR1 is ENHRY and CDR2 is SYGVKD. CDR3 length: 15 residues. Trimming left V 2 bases short and J 1 base short, with 8 bases between. The CDR3 loop reads CAISEGRGNTGELFF. The DNA for the CDR3 is TGTGCCATCAGTGAGGGCAGGGGGAACACCGGGGAGCTGTTTTTT.

V usage is TRBV29-1 and J usage is TRBJ2-1; 10 positions match TRBD2. The CDR3 runs to 14 residues. V gave up 6 bases and J gave up 6 bases; unmatched junction bases: 8. Per germline, CDR1 SQVTM and CDR2 ANQGSEA. The CDR3 nucleotides are TGCAGCGTCAAGCGGGGGGGCCAGGGCAATGAGCAGTTCTTC. Protein product: CSVKRGGQGNEQFF.

The chain carries TRBV5-1 and TRBJ1-6; D is uncertain. CDR1 is SGHRS, CDR2 YFSETQ, per germline. Trimming shortened V by 4 bases and J by 0 bases, and 11 bases separated the two germline ends. The CDR3 consists of 16 residues. Written as DNA, the CDR3 is TGCGCCAGCAGCCCCCACTTGAGCTCCTATAATTCACCCCTCCACTTT. Encoded protein: CASSPHLSSYNSPLHF.

This clone was observed a few times. This chain joins TRBV9 and TRBJ2-5, with D perhaps assigned TRBD1 or TRBD2 (5 bases each). Trimming shortened V by 4 bases and J by 1 base, and 11 bases separated the two germline ends. There are 14 residues in the CDR3. Germline loops: CDR1 SGDLS, CDR2 YYNGEE. The CDR3 is CASSSSGTQETQYF. CDR3 in DNA: TGTGCCAGCAGCTCATCAGGGACCCAAGAGACCCAGTACTTC. The full variable domain, completed using reference TRBV9 and TRBJ2-5, is DSGVTQTPKHLITATGQRVTLRCSPRSGDLSVYWYQQSLDQGLQFLIQYYNGEERAKGNILERFSAQQFPDLHSELNLSSLELGDSALYFCASSSSGTQETQYFGPGTRLLVL.